These 30 T cell receptor beta chains were sequenced from one sample in a study of blood T cell repertoires in COVID-19. Produced via immunoSEQ multiplex PCR; TCRdb's table is partial and in-frame only. The data show about 78,000 clones, roughly 86% seen once. The specimen sequenced was peripheral blood. The receptor source for this set is a man in his fifties with active or convalescent COVID-19.

The CDR3 DNA reads as TGTGCCAGCAGCTTACACAGGAACACTGAAGCTTTCTTT. Its protein product is CASSLHRNTEAFF. The V and J genes are TRBV11-1 and TRBJ1-1; D not certain. Trimming cost V 2 bases and J 1 base, with 5 bases left between them. Germline CDR1 SGHAT, CDR2 FQDESV (reference sequence). This CDR3 is 13 amino acids long.

This chain links TRBV29-1 with TRBJ1-1, with D possibly TRBD1 on 6 matching bases. Germline loops: CDR1 SQVTM, CDR2 ANQGSEA. Trimming pared 6 bases from V and 5 bases from J, leaving 10 bases between. The length of the CDR3 is 11 residues. DNA for the CDR3: TGCAGCGTAGCCAGGGGAACTGAAGCTTTCTTT. It is translated as CSVARGTEAFF.

This chain connects TRBV21-1 to TRBJ2-1; the listed D gene, TRBD1, was not tested against the DNA. TRBV21-1 is labeled a pseudogene. The CDR3 is 20 amino acids. CDR3 sequence reads: CASSKASGQGSPGSYNEQFF. The CDR3 coding sequence is TGTGCCAGCAGCAAAGCTAGCGGACAGGGATCCCCGGGCTCCTACAATGAGCAGTTCTTC.

The chain is built from TRBV6-5 and TRBJ1-5; maybe TRBD1 (5 bases). With 4 bases removed from V and 9 bases from J, the gap between germline ends came to 19 bases. The CDR3 consists of 15 residues. Germline lookup yields CDR1 MNHEY and CDR2 SVGAGI. The CDR3 DNA reads as TGTGCCAGCAGTTCCTCGACAGTCCCCCAAGGGCCCCAGCATTTT. Its protein product is CASSSSTVPQGPQHF.

The gene calls are TRBV5-1 and TRBJ2-2; 7 nucleotides match TRBD2. CDR1 and CDR2 (germline): SGHRS, YFSETQ. J lost 4 bases, V lost 3 bases, and 0 bases had no gene match. There are 13 residues in the CDR3. As DNA, the CDR3 is TGCGCCAGCAGCTGGGGGGGCACCGGGGAGCTGTTTTTT. Translating gives CASSWGGTGELFF.

This rearrangement joins TRBV6-2 or TRBV6-3 to TRBJ2-1, with 7 bases identical to TRBD1. V was pared by 5 bases and J by 4 bases, with 11 bases of the junction left unmatched. The V gene's germline CDR1 is MNHEY and CDR2 SVGEGT. This CDR3 region has 16 residues. Here the CDR3 reads CASSKDRAPVYNEQFF. DNA of the CDR3: TGTGCCAGCAGTAAAGACAGGGCCCCAGTATACAATGAGCAGTTCTTC.

This clone was observed once. The V gene is TRBV6-2 or TRBV6-3, the J gene TRBJ1-4, with D perhaps matching TRBD1 (5 bases). The CDR3 contains 12 residues. Germline lookup yields CDR1 MNHEY and CDR2 SVGEGT. The germline V and J ends were trimmed by 4 bases and 8 bases, with 8 bases remaining between them. CDR3 sequence reads: CASSWTTEKLFF. CDR3 coding DNA: TGTGCCAGCAGTTGGACAACCGAAAAACTGTTTTTT.

This rearrangement joins TRBV19 to TRBJ2-5; 9 nucleotides line up with TRBD1. V was pared by 4 bases and J by 5 bases, with 14 bases of the junction left unmatched. Germline V gives CDR1 LNHDA, CDR2 SQIVND (reference sequence). The CDR3 runs 17 residues. The CDR3 reads CASSTSALQGAGETQYF. The CDR3 DNA follows: TGTGCCAGTAGTACTTCCGCCTTACAGGGGGCGGGTGAGACCCAGTACTTC.

The chain has TRBV4-1 and TRBJ1-2; TRBD1 matches 7 bases. In germline, CDR1 is MGHRA, CDR2 YSYEKL. This CDR3 comprises 14 residues. With 5 bases clipped from V and 3 bases from J, the junction kept 6 bases outside the gene matches. The CDR3 nucleotides read TGCGCCAGCAGCTCTTGGACAGGATACTATGGCTACACCTTC. This sequence encodes CASSSWTGYYGYTF.

This chain uses TRBV3-1 (or the pseudogene TRBV3-2) with TRBJ2-5; D gene ambiguous. This CDR3 has 13 amino acids. V lost 5 bases and J lost 4, with 11 bases in between. Per the germline V gene, CDR1 is LGHDT and CDR2 is YNNKEL (reference sequence). In DNA form, the CDR3 reads TGTGCCAGCAGCTACGGAGTAGGAGAGACCCAGTACTTC. This sequence encodes CASSYGVGETQYF.

CDR3 amino acids: CASSDGPDRGSGDTQYF. The CDR3 bases are TGTGCCAGCAGTGATGGACCGGACAGGGGGTCCGGGGATACGCAGTATTTT. The V and J genes are TRBV25-1 and TRBJ2-3, with 10 bases lining up with TRBD1. Germline CDR1 and CDR2: MGHDK and SYGVNS. This CDR3 has 17 residues. Trimming at V came to 3 bases and at J to 6 bases, leaving 12 bases not matched to a gene. The complete variable domain, with remaining parts taken from reference TRBV25-1 and TRBJ2-3, reads EADIYQTPRYLVIGTGKKITLECSQTMGHDKMYWYQQDPGMELHLIHYSYGVNSTEKGDLSSESTVSRIRTEHFPLTLESARPSHTSQYLCASSDGPDRGSGDTQYFGPGTRLTVL.

This clone was observed a single time. The V and J genes are TRBV5-8 and TRBJ2-7; D unresolved. The V gene's germline CDR1 is SGHTS and CDR2 YDEGEE. There are 14 residues in the CDR3. Between the trimmed V and J ends, which lost 4 bases and 2 bases, there was a span of 13 bases. The CDR3 is CASSSYREAYEQYF. DNA for the CDR3: TGTGCCAGCAGCAGTTATCGAGAGGCCTACGAGCAGTACTTC.

The V and J genes are TRBV3-1 (or the pseudogene TRBV3-2) and TRBJ2-1, with 9 bases lining up with TRBD2. Per the germline V gene, CDR1 is LGHDT and CDR2 is YNNKEL (reference sequence). The CDR3 has 20 amino acids. Trimming cost V 6 bases and J 0 bases; bases outside gene matches: 18. The CDR3 DNA follows: TGTGCCAGCAGTTCAAGTCACGGGAGCGGGGGGTTCCCCTCCTACAATGAGCAGTTCTTC. Its translation: CASSSSHGSGGFPSYNEQFF.

This clone was detected only once. The genes are TRBV6-5 and TRBJ2-1; the D is unclear. This CDR3 is built from 15 residues. Trimming took off 6 bases at V and 0 bases at J, with 12 bases between the two ends. Germline V CDR1 and CDR2: MNHEY, SVGAGI. CDR3 sequence: CASRIRQSSYNEQFF. In nucleotides, the CDR3 is TGTGCCAGCAGAATCAGGCAGAGCTCCTACAATGAGCAGTTCTTC.

J is TRBJ2-1 and V is TRBV21-1; the table calls TRBD2, which could not be checked here. TRBV21-1 is assigned pseudogene status. CDR3 length: 13 residues. The CDR3 DNA sequence: TGTGCCAGCAGCAAAGTAGGAGGGAATGAGCAGTTCTTC. It is translated as CASSKVGGNEQFF.

This clone has only one observation. The chain joins TRBV28 to TRBJ2-7; the D gene is possibly TRBD2 (5 bases). V was trimmed by 5 bases and J by 3 bases, leaving 11 bases between them. The CDR3 is made up of 13 amino acids. CDR1 is MDHEN and CDR2 is SYDVKM in the germline V gene. The CDR3 nucleotides are TGTGCCAGCAGTCCTCACAGCGGCTACGAGCAGTACGTC. Translation gives CASSPHSGYEQYV.

The V call is TRBV5-1, the J call TRBJ2-7; D not resolved. The CDR3 extends over 9 amino acids. The germline CDR1 and CDR2 sequences are SGHRS and YFSETQ. The V end lost 8 bases, the J end lost 5 bases, and 5 bases lay between the germline ends. The CDR3 region is CASLDEQYF. The CDR3 DNA reads as TGCGCCAGTTTAGACGAGCAGTACTTC.

The V and J genes are TRBV29-1 and TRBJ2-4; 8 bases are shared with TRBD2. CDR3 length: 14 amino acids. With 7 bases clipped from V and 2 bases from J, the junction kept 7 bases outside the gene matches. Germline CDR1 SQVTM, CDR2 ANQGSEA. The DNA of the CDR3 is TGCAGCGCAATAGCGGGGTACCCCAAAAACATTCAGTACTTC. Translating it yields CSAIAGYPKNIQYF. Full variable domain (rest looked up from reference TRBV29-1 and TRBJ2-4): SAVISQKPSRDICQRGTSLTIQCQVDSQVTMMFWYRQQPGQSLTLIATANQGSEATYESGFVIDKFPISRPNLTFSTLTVSNMSPEDSSIYLCSAIAGYPKNIQYFGAGTRLSVL.

This rearrangement joins TRBV24-1 to TRBJ2-2; D call uncertain. The CDR3 consists of 20 residues. The germline V and J ends were trimmed by 0 bases and 2 bases, with 21 bases remaining between them. From germline, CDR1 is KGHDR and CDR2 SFDVKD. The CDR3 protein is CATSDLVWADPIANTGELFF. CDR3 coding DNA: TGTGCCACCAGTGATTTGGTATGGGCAGATCCTATTGCAAACACCGGGGAGCTGTTTTTT.

This chain uses TRBV28 with TRBJ2-2, with 14 bases fitting TRBD2. V dropped 5 bases and J dropped 7; count of bases not matched to a gene: 12. The germline V gene encodes CDR1 MDHEN and CDR2 SYDVKM. This CDR3 spans 18 amino acids. CDR3 nucleotides: TGTGCCAGCAGTCCCCCGGGACTAGCGGGGGAAAGGGGCGGGGAGCTGTTTTTT. It translates to CASSPPGLAGERGGELFF.

The genes are TRBV28 and TRBJ1-5; TRBD1 agrees at 12 bases. Germline values: CDR1 MDHEN, CDR2 SYDVKM. This CDR3 is built from 15 residues. Losses at the gene ends were 6 bases for V and 8 bases for J; bases not matched to a gene: 8. DNA for the CDR3: TGTGCCAGCAGCCCGGGGACAGGGGGCAGTAAGCCCCAGCATTTT. Residues: CASSPGTGGSKPQHF.

The gene calls are TRBV20-1 and TRBJ2-2; D might be TRBD1 (5 bases). The CDR3 extends over 15 amino acids. Germline loops: CDR1 DFQATT, CDR2 SNEGSKA (reference sequence). V lost 3 bases to trimming and J lost 5 bases, with 16 bases between them. CDR3 nucleotides: TGCAGTGCTAGTGGTGGCCAGGGTTGGACCGGGGAGCTGTTTTTT. This encodes CSASGGQGWTGELFF.

V and J are TRBV7-2 and TRBJ2-2; 7 bases align to TRBD1. CDR3 length equals 15 residues. V lost 3 bases, J lost 3 bases, and 4 bases stayed unmatched. Germline loops: CDR1 SGHTA, CDR2 FQGNSA. CDR3 bases: TGTGCCAGCAGCTTCCAGGGGGTTCACACCGGGGAGCTGTTTTTT. It is translated as CASSFQGVHTGELFF.

The chain joins TRBV11-3 to TRBJ2-3, with 7 bases identical to TRBD2. The CDR3 consists of 14 residues. V shed 5 bases, J shed 3 bases, and the junction held 5 bases outside the gene matches. The V gene's germline CDR1 is SGHNT and CDR2 YENEEA. Written as DNA, the CDR3 is TGTGCCAGCAGCCCCGGACTAGTGACAGATACGCAGTATTTT. Translating it yields CASSPGLVTDTQYF.

This chain links TRBV28 with TRBJ2-2; D gene unclear. The germline V and J ends were trimmed by 4 bases and 3 bases, with 6 bases remaining between them. CDR3 length: 13 residues. In germline, CDR1 is MDHEN, CDR2 SYDVKM. In nucleotides, the CDR3 is TGTGCCAGCAGTTCCTCCGACACCGGGGAGCTGTTTTTT. Translation: CASSSSDTGELFF.

This rearrangement joins TRBV7-2 to TRBJ2-7, with a weak D call TRBD1 (5 bases). The CDR3 contains 15 residues. The germline CDR1 and CDR2 sequences are SGHTA and FQGNSA. Trimming took off 1 base at V and 2 bases at J, with 12 bases between the two ends. CDR3 DNA sequence: TGTGCCAGCAGCTTAGGGGGCCCCCTGGCCTACGAGCAGTACGTC. Its translation is CASSLGGPLAYEQYV.

CDR3 residues: CASSQQLAGGYNEQFF. The DNA for the CDR3 is TGCGCCAGCAGCCAGCAACTAGCGGGGGGGTACAATGAGCAGTTCTTC. The chain is built from TRBV4-3 and TRBJ2-1; 13 bases map to TRBD2. This CDR3 is built from 16 residues. Germline lookup yields CDR1 LGHNA and CDR2 YSLEER. V trimming: 3 bases; J trimming: 4 bases; junction bases outside the gene matches: 3.

The CDR3 here is CAITGEGYEQYF. CDR3 sequence (DNA): TGTGCCATCACAGGGGAGGGCTACGAGCAGTACTTC. The chain couples TRBV10-3 to TRBJ2-7; D is possibly TRBD2 (7 bases). The CDR3 runs 12 residues. CDR1 and CDR2 (germline): ENHRY, SYGVKD. V lost 7 bases and J lost 3, with 10 bases in between.

CDR3 nucleotide sequence: TGTGCCAGCAGGCCTGGTGTTAGCGGGGGGCAACCCGAACCCGTC. It yields the protein CASRPGVSGGQPEPV. V is TRBV11-3 and J is TRBJ2-7, with TRBD2 matching 10 bases. The germline CDR1 and CDR2 sequences are SGHNT and YENEEA. The CDR3 is 15 amino acids.

The chain carries TRBV6-5 and TRBJ2-5; TRBD1 agrees at 7 bases. Per germline, CDR1 MNHEY and CDR2 SVGAGI. This CDR3 is 14 amino acids long. J gave up 2 bases and V 6 bases, and 6 bases lay outside the gene matches. The CDR3 DNA reads TGTGCCAGCAGAGACTGGACAGGACAAGAGACCCAGTACTTC. Its protein product is CASRDWTGQETQYF.